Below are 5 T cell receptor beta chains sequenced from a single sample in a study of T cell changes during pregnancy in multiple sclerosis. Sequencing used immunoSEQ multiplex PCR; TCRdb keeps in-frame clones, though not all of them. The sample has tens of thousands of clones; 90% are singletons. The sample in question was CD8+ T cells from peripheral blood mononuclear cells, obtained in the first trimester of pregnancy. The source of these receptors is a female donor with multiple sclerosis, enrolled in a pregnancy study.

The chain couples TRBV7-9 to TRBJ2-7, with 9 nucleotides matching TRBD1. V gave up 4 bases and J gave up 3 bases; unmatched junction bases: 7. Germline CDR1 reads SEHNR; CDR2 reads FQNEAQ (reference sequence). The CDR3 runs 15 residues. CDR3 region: CASSSSGQGNYEQYF. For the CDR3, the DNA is TGTGCCAGCAGCTCCTCCGGACAGGGGAACTACGAGCAGTACTTC.

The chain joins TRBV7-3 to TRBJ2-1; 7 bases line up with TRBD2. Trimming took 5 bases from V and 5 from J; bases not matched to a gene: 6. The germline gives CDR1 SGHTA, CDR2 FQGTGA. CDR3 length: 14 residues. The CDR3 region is CASSAAGRNNEQFF. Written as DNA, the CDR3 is TGTGCCAGCAGCGCCGCCGGGAGGAACAATGAGCAGTTCTTC.

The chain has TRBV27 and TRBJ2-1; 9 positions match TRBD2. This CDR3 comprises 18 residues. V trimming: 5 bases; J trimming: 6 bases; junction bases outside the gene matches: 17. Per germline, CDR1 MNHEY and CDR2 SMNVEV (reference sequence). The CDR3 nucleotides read TGTGCCAGCAGTCCCACGGGACCTCTAGCGGGACCTGGCAATGAGCAGTTCTTC. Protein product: CASSPTGPLAGPGNEQFF.

The CDR3 DNA sequence: TGTGCCAGCAGAAGAACTAGCTTCCAAGAGACCCAGTACTTC. Protein product: CASRRTSFQETQYF. The chain employs TRBV27 and TRBJ2-5; TRBD2 might be the D (6 bases). V was cut by 6 bases and J by 1 base, with 12 bases left in between. The CDR3 is 14 residues long. Germline assignment: CDR1 MNHEY and CDR2 SMNVEV (reference sequence).

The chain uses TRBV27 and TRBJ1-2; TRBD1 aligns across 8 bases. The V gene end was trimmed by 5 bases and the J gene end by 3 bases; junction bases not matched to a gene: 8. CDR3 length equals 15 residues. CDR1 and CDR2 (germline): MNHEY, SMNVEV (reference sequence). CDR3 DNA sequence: TGTGCCAGCAGTCTCGGACAGGGCTCGGACTATGGCTACACCTTC. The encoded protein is CASSLGQGSDYGYTF.